The rows below give T cell receptor beta chains drawn from one sample of a study of shared clonotypes between healthy human individuals. Generated by immunoSEQ multiplex PCR, the TCRdb table keeps only in-frame clones and is missing some. This table has hundreds of thousands of clones, roughly 97% appearing once. Sequencing was performed on naive CD4+ T cells sorted from blood. The receptors stem from a woman in her 30s in good health. Each CDR3 is given with its conserved first and last residue. A D gene is named only where the DNA matches it firmly. Clone size, where shown, is once, few, many, or a class for clones that have expanded.

cdr3_aa	cdr3_nt	j_call	v_call	clone_size	d_call
CASSGQDYGYTF	TGTGCCAGCAGTGGGCAGGACTATGGCTACACCTTC	TRBJ1-2	TRBV2	NA	NA
CASSLYGGGPQYF	TGTGCCAGCAGTTTATACGGGGGAGGGCCACAGTACTTC	TRBJ2-7	TRBV27	NA	TRBD2
CASGTGPSTDTQYF	TGTGCCAGCGGGACTGGACCTAGCACAGATACGCAGTATTTT	TRBJ2-3	TRBV7-2	once	NA
CASSSSAGNYGYTF	TGCGCCAGCAGCTCCTCCGCGGGAAACTATGGCTACACCTTC	TRBJ1-2	TRBV5-1	NA	NA
CASSLLGQGGGYTF	TGTGCCAGCAGTTTACTCGGACAGGGCGGGGGCTACACCTTC	TRBJ1-2	TRBV27	NA	TRBD1
CASSYSRTGGDTQYF	TGTGCCAGCAGTTACTCCCGGACAGGCGGAGATACGCAGTATTTT	TRBJ2-3	TRBV6-5	NA	TRBD1
CSAEDSPGGITGANVLTF	TGCAGCGCTGAGGACTCGCCAGGGGGCATCACTGGGGCCAACGTCCTGACTTTC	TRBJ2-6	TRBV29-1	NA	TRBD1
CATAGTDTYEQYF	TGTGCCACTGCCGGGACCGATACCTACGAGCAGTACTTC	TRBJ2-7	TRBV10-3	once	NA
CASSTSGTVDEKLFF	TGTGCCAGCAGTACCTCCGGGACGGTGGATGAAAAACTGTTTTTT	TRBJ1-4	TRBV28	NA	NA
CASSIMGFSADTQYF	TGTGCCAGTAGTATCATGGGTTTTAGCGCAGATACGCAGTATTTT	TRBJ2-3	TRBV19	NA	NA
CASNPDTSRGVQYF	TGTGCCAGCAATCCGGACACCTCAAGGGGTGTCCAGTACTTC	TRBJ2-5	TRBV2	NA	NA
CASSSRQGGQPQHF	TGTGCCAGCAGCTCTAGACAGGGGGGTCAGCCCCAGCATTTT	TRBJ1-5	TRBV6-5	NA	TRBD1
CASSYSNRNPQPQHF	TGTGCCAGCAGTTACTCGAACAGGAACCCCCAGCCCCAGCATTTT	TRBJ1-5	TRBV6-5	NA	NA
CASSGKQGGWEEKLFF	TGCGCCAGCAGCGGAAAACAGGGGGGTTGGGAAGAAAAACTGTTTTTT	TRBJ1-4	TRBV4-1	NA	TRBD1
CASSYIGANSAFF	TGTGCCAGCAGTTATATCGGTGCCAACTCGGCTTTCTTT	TRBJ1-1	TRBV28	NA	NA
CASSLLGQSPLHF	TGTGCCAGCAGCTTATTAGGACAATCACCCCTCCACTTT	TRBJ1-6	TRBV11-2	NA	NA
CASSLVSSGSGNTIYF	TGTGCCAGCAGCTTAGTCAGTTCAGGGTCAGGAAACACCATATATTTT	TRBJ1-3	TRBV7-6	NA	NA
CASSPPRGGGGPSYEQYF	TGTGCCAGCAGTCCCCCCCGGGGCGGGGGGGGGCCCTCCTACGAGCAGTACTTC	TRBJ2-7	TRBV7-9	NA	TRBD2
CAWRARLADYEQYF	TGTGCCTGGAGGGCCAGACTAGCGGACTACGAGCAGTACTTC	TRBJ2-7	TRBV30	NA	TRBD2
CASRPGHPNTEAFF	TGTGCCAGCAGACCGGGACACCCGAACACTGAAGCTTTCTTT	TRBJ1-1	TRBV28	once	NA
CASSTGERIGEKLFF	TGTGCCAGTAGTACAGGGGAGAGGATCGGTGAAAAACTGTTTTTT	TRBJ1-4	TRBV19	NA	NA
CASSLMGQEVNSPLHF	TGCGCCAGCAGCCTGATGGGACAGGAAGTTAATTCACCCCTCCACTTT	TRBJ1-6	TRBV5-1	NA	TRBD1
CASRAGVVTYNSPLHF	TGTGCCAGCAGGGCAGGGGTCGTTACCTATAATTCACCCCTCCACTTT	TRBJ1-6	TRBV2	once	NA
CASALTGETQYF	TGTGCCAGCGCTCTCACGGGGGAGACCCAGTACTTC	TRBJ2-5	TRBV5-6	NA	NA
CASSGGQPHNEQFF	TGTGCCAGCAGCGGAGGACAGCCACACAATGAGCAGTTCTTC	TRBJ2-1	TRBV9	NA	NA
CASRQETQYF	TGTGCCAGCAGGCAAGAGACCCAGTACTTC	TRBJ2-5	TRBV2	NA	NA
CASSVSSRGIRGYTF	TGTGCCAGCAGTGTCAGTTCCAGGGGGATTCGTGGCTACACCTTC	TRBJ1-2	TRBV6-1	NA	TRBD1
CASSLGQRPARQYF	TGTGCCAGCAGCTTAGGACAGCGGCCGGCCAGGCAGTACTTC	TRBJ2-5	TRBV7-2	NA	NA
CASSPRMGGGEQFF	TGCGCCAGCAGCCCCCGTATGGGGGGCGGTGAGCAGTTCTTC	TRBJ2-1	TRBV5-1	NA	NA
CASSFSVAGLETQYF	TGTGCCAGCAGCTTCAGTGTAGCTGGGCTCGAGACCCAGTACTTC	TRBJ2-5	TRBV7-2	NA	NA